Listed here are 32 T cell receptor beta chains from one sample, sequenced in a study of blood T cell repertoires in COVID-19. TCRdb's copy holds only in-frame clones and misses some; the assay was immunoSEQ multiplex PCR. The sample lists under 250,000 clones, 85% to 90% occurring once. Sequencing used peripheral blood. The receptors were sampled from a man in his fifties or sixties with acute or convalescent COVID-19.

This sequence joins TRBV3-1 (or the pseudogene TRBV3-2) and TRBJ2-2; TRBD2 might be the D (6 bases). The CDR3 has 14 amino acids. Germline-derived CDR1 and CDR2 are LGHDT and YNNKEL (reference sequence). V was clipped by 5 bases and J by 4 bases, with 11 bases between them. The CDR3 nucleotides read TGTGCCAGCAGCTCTGGACTATCCACCGGGGAGCTGTTTTTT. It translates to CASSSGLSTGELFF.

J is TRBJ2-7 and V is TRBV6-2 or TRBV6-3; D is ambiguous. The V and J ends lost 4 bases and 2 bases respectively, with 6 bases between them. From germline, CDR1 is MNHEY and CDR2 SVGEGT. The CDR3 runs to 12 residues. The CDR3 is CASSSVTYEQYF. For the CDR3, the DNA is TGTGCCAGCAGTTCAGTTACCTACGAGCAGTACTTC.

CDR3 coding DNA: TGTGCCAGCTCACCTAGGACTAGCGGGAGTGGAGATACGCAGTATTTT. Its translation is CASSPRTSGSGDTQYF. The chain links TRBV18 to TRBJ2-3; 13 bases match TRBD2. CDR1 KGHSH and CDR2 LQKENI come from the germline V gene. With V trimmed by 3 bases and J by 5 bases, 5 bases remained unmatched. This CDR3 spans 16 amino acids. Complete variable domain (other parts from reference TRBV18 and TRBJ2-3): NAGVMQNPRHLVRRRGQEARLRCSPMKGHSHVYWYRQLPEEGLKFMVYLQKENIIDESGMPKERFSAEFPKEGPSILRIQQVVRGDSAAYFCASSPRTSGSGDTQYFGPGTRLTVL.

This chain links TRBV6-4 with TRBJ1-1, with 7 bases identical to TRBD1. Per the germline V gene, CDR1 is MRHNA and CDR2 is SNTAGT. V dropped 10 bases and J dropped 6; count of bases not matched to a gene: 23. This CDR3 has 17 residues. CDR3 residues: CAIPTLSDRASGAEAFF. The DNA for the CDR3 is TGTGCCATCCCAACCTTATCCGACAGGGCCTCGGGGGCTGAAGCTTTCTTT.

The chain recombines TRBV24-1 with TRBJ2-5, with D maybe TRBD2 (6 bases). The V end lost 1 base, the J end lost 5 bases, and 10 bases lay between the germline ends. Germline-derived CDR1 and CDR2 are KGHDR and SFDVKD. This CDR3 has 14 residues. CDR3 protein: CATSDFEGRETQYF. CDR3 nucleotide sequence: TGTGCCACCAGTGATTTTGAGGGGAGGGAGACCCAGTACTTC.

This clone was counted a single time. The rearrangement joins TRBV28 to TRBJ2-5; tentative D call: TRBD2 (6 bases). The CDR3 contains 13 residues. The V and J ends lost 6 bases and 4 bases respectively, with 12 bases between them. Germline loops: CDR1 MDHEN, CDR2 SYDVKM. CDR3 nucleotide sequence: TGTGCCAGCAGAGACGGGGGAGGAGAGACCCAGTACTTC. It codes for CASRDGGGETQYF.

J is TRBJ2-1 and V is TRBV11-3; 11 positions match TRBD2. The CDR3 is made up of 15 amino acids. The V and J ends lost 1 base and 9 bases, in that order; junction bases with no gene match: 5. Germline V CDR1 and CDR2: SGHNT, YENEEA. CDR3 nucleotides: TGTGCCAGCAGCTTAGGGGTTAGCGGGAGGGGTGAGCAGTTCTTC. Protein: CASSLGVSGRGEQFF.

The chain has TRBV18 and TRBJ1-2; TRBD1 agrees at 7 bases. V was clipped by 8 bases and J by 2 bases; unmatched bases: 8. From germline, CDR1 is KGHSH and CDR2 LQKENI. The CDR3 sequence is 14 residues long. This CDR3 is CASTSRQGNYGYTF. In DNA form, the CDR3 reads TGTGCCAGCACCTCTCGACAGGGAAACTATGGCTACACCTTC. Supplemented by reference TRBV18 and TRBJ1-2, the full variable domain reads NAGVMQNPRHLVRRRGQEARLRCSPMKGHSHVYWYRQLPEEGLKFMVYLQKENIIDESGMPKERFSAEFPKEGPSILRIQQVVRGDSAAYFCASTSRQGNYGYTFGSGTRLTVV.

The CDR3 nucleotides are TGTGCCAGCAGTGCCAAGAAGAAACCTAGAACAATCTCCTACGAGCAGTACTTC. Protein sequence: CASSAKKKPRTISYEQYF. The rearrangement joins TRBV6-4 to TRBJ2-7, with D unclear. The V gene's germline CDR1 is MRHNA and CDR2 SNTAGT. The germline V and J ends were trimmed by 4 bases and 0 bases, with 22 bases remaining between them. The CDR3 loop spans 18 amino acids.

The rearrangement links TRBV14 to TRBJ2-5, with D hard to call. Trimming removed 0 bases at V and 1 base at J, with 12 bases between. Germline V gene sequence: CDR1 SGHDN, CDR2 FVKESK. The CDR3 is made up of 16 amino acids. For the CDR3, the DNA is TGTGCCAGCAGCCAAGAAGAGCTGAACTTCCAAGAGACCCAGTACTTC. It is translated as CASSQEELNFQETQYF.

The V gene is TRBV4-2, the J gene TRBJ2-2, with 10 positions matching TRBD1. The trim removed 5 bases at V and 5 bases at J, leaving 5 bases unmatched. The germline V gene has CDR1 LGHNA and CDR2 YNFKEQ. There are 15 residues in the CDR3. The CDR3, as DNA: TGTGCCAGCAGCGTACGACAGGGGGCGACCGGGGAGCTGTTTTTT. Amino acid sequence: CASSVRQGATGELFF.

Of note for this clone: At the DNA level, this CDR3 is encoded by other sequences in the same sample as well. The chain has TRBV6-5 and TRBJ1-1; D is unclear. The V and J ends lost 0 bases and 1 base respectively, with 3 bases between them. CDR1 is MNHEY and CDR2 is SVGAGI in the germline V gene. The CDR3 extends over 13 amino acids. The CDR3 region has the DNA TGTGCCAGCAGTTACTCTAGGAACACTGAAGCTTTCTTT. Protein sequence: CASSYSRNTEAFF.

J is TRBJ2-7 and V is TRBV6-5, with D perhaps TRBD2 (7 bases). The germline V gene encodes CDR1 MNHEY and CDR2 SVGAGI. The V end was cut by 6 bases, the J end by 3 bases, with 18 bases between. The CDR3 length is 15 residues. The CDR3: CASSPGGGGFYEQYF. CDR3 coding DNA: TGTGCCAGCAGCCCGGGGGGAGGGGGGTTCTACGAGCAGTACTTC.

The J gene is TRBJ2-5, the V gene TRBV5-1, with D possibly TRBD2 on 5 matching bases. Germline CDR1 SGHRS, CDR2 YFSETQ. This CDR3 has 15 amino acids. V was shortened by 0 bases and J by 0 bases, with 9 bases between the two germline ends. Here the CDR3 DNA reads TGCGCCAGCAGCTTGGGAAGCGGTTACCAAGAGACCCAGTACTTC. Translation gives CASSLGSGYQETQYF.

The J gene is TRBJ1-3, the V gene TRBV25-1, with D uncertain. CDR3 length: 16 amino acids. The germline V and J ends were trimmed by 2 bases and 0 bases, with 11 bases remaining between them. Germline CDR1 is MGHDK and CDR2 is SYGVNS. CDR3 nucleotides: TGTGCCAGCAGTGAAAGCACGGTCTACTCTGGAAACACCATATATTTT. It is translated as CASSESTVYSGNTIYF.

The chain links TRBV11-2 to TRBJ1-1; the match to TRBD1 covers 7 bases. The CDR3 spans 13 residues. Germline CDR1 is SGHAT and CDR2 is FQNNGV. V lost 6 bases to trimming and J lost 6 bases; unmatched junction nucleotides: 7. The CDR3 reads CASSFDREAEAFF. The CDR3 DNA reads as TGTGCCAGCAGTTTCGACAGGGAGGCTGAAGCTTTCTTT. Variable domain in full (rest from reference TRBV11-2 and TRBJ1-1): EAGVAQSPRYKIIEKRQSVAFWCNPISGHATLYWYQQILGQGPKLLIQFQNNGVVDDSQLPKDRFSAERLKGVDSTLKIQPAKLEDSAVYLCASSFDREAEAFFGQGTRLTVV.

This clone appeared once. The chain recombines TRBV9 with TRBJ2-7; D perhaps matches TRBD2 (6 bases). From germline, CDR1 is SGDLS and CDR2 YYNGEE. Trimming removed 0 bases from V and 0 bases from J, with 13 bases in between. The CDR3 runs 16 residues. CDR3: CASSVAEGAISYEQYF. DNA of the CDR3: TGTGCCAGCAGCGTAGCGGAGGGCGCGATCTCCTACGAGCAGTACTTC. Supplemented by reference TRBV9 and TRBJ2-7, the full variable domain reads DSGVTQTPKHLITATGQRVTLRCSPRSGDLSVYWYQQSLDQGLQFLIQYYNGEERAKGNILERFSAQQFPDLHSELNLSSLELGDSALYFCASSVAEGAISYEQYFGPGTRLTVT.

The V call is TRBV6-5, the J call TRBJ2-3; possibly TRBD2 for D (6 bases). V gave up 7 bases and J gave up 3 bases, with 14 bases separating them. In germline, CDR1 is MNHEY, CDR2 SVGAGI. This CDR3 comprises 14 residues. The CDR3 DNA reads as TGTGCCAGCACCAAAGCGGGCAGAACAGATACGCAGTATTTT. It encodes CASTKAGRTDTQYF.

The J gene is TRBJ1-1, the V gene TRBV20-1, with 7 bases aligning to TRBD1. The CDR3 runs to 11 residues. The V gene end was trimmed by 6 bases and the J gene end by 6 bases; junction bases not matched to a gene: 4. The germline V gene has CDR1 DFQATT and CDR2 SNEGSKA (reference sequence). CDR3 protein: CSAETGPEAFF. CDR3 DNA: TGCAGTGCCGAGACAGGGCCTGAAGCTTTCTTT.

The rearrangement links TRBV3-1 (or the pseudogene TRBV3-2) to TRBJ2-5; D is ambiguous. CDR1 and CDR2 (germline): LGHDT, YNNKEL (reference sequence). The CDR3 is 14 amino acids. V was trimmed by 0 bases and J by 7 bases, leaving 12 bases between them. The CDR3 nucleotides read TGTGCCAGCAGCCAAGAACCCACCGCAGGGACCCAGTACTTC. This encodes CASSQEPTAGTQYF.

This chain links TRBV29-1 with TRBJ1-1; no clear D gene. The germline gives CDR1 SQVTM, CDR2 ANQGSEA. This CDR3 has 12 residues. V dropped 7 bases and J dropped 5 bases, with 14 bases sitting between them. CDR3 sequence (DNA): TGCAGCGCCCCTGGCGGAAGAACTGAAGCTTTCTTT. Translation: CSAPGGRTEAFF.

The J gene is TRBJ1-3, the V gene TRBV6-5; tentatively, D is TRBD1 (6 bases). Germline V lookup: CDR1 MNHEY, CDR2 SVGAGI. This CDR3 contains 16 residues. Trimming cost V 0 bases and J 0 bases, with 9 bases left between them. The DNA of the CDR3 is TGTGCCAGCAGTTACTCCACAGGGCTCTCTGGAAACACCATATATTTT. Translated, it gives CASSYSTGLSGNTIYF.

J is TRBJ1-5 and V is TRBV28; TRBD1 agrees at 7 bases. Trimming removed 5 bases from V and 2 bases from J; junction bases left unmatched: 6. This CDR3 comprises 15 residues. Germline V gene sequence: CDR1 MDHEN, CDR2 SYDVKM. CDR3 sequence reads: CASSGYQGGNQPQHF. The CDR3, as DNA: TGTGCCAGCAGTGGGTATCAGGGGGGCAATCAGCCCCAGCATTTT.

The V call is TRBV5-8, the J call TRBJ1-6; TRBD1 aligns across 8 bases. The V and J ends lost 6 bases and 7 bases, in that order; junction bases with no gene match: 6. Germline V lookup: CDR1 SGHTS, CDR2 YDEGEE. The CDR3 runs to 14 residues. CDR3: CASIWTGKNSPLHF. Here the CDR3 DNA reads TGTGCCAGCATCTGGACAGGGAAGAATTCACCCCTCCACTTT.

Here the CDR3 reads CASSFSRGGSYEQYF. Here the CDR3 DNA reads TGTGCCAGCAGCTTCTCCCGGGGGGGCTCCTACGAGCAGTACTTC. This chain connects TRBV7-2 to TRBJ2-7; 8 nucleotides line up with TRBD2. With 3 bases clipped from V and 0 bases from J, the junction kept 4 bases outside the gene matches. CDR1 and CDR2 from the germline V gene are SGHTA and FQGNSA. The CDR3 extends over 15 amino acids.

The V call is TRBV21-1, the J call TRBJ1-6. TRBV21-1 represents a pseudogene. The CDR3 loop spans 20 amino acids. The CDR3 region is CASSNAPAVLARPDNSPLHF. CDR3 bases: TGTGCCAGCAGCAATGCCCCTGCAGTGTTAGCTCGTCCCGATAATTCACCCCTCCACTTT.

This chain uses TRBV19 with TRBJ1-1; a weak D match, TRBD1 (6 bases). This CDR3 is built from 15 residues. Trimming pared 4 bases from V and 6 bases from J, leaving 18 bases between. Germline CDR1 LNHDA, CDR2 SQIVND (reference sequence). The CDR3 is CASSSAGAMGAEAFF. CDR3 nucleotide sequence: TGTGCCAGTAGTAGCGCAGGGGCTATGGGGGCTGAAGCTTTCTTT.

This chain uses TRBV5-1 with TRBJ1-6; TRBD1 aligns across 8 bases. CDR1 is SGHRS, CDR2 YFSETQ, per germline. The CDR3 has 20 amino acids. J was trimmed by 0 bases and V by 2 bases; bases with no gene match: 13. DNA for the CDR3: TGCGCCAGCAGCTTTGATCAGGGGGCCGACGCCCTCTCCTATAATTCACCCCTCCACTTT. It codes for CASSFDQGADALSYNSPLHF.

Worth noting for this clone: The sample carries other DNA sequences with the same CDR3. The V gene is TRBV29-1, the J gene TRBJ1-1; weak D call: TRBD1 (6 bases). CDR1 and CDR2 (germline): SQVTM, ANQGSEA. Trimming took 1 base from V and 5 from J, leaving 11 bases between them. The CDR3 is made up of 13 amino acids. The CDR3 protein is CSVEGGQGTEAFF. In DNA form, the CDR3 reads TGCAGCGTTGAAGGAGGGCAGGGGACTGAAGCTTTCTTT.

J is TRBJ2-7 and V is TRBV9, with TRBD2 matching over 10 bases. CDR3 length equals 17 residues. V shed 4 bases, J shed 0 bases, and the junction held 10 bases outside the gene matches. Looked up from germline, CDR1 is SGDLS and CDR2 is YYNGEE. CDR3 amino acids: CASSPLDRTSGSYEQYF. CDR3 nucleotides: TGTGCCAGCAGCCCTTTGGATAGGACTAGCGGCTCCTACGAGCAGTACTTC. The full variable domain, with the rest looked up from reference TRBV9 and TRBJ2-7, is DSGVTQTPKHLITATGQRVTLRCSPRSGDLSVYWYQQSLDQGLQFLIQYYNGEERAKGNILERFSAQQFPDLHSELNLSSLELGDSALYFCASSPLDRTSGSYEQYFGPGTRLTVT.

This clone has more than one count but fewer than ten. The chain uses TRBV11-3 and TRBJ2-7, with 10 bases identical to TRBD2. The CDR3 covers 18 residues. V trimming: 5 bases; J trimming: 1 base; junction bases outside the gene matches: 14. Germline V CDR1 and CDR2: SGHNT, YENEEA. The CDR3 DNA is TGTGCCAGCAGCGGGAGCAATACAGGACTAGCGGTTTCCTACGAGCAGTACTTC. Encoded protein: CASSGSNTGLAVSYEQYF.

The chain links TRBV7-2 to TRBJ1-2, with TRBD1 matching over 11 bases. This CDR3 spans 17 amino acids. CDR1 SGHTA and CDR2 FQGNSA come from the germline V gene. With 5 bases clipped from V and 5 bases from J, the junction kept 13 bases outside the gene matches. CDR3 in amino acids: CASSPWGGTGGRYGYTF. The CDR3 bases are TGTGCCAGCAGCCCCTGGGGGGGGACAGGGGGAAGGTATGGCTACACCTTC.